This TCR beta chain was retrieved from a study of blood T cell repertoires in COVID-19. As for the study in general: From T cells, B-cell-depleted T cells, or PBMCs came the material, which was cDNA or gDNA.

V dropped 2 bases and J dropped 1; count of bases not matched to a gene: 6. Germline CDR1 and CDR2: SGHRS and YFSETQ. CDR3 length: 16 amino acids. Repertoires were generated with immunoSEQ multiplex PCR, while TCRdb's copy carries only in-frame clones and drops some. The table lists about 160,000 clones, 85% of them singletons. The sequenced sample was peripheral blood. The TCR comes from a human donor with acute or convalescent COVID-19. The donor label of this sample is uncertain. The rearrangement links TRBV5-1 to TRBJ1-3, with 7 bases fitting TRBD1. CDR3 loop: CASSLGGTESGNTIYF. CDR3 in DNA: TGCGCCAGCAGCTTAGGCGGGACAGAATCTGGAAACACCATATATTTT.